This T cell receptor beta chain was sequenced for a study of Ad26.COV2.S vaccination and SARS-CoV-2 variants. Sequencing used immunoSEQ multiplex PCR; TCRdb keeps in-frame clones, though not all of them. The sample gives some 350,000 clones, roughly 90% of which show up once; 4.5% to 5.5% is in the top ten. The CDR3 runs to 12 residues. V was pared by 8 bases and J by 0 bases, with 5 bases between. Germline V gives CDR1 SGHTA, CDR2 FQGTGA. The treatment is: roughly 19 received Ad26.COV2.S at low or high dose, single or two shots; several received placebo; per-sample allocation not given. It was on day 63 after the first vaccine or placebo injection that samples were taken.

The sample was peripheral blood, taken in a trial of Ad26.COV2.S vaccine versus placebo. The TCR was taken from a person between 18 and 60 years old who received the Ad26.COV2.S COVID-19 vaccine or a placebo. The gene calls are TRBV7-3 and TRBJ1-3, with no clear D. The CDR3 coding sequence is TGTGCCAGCCGGGGCTCTGGAAACACCATATATTTT. Its protein product is CASRGSGNTIYF.